Listed below are T cell receptor beta chains from one sample, sequenced in a study of control samples from healthy donors and cancer patients. Clones were sequenced by immunoSEQ multiplex PCR, and TCRdb holds only the in-frame ones, with some missing. There are roughly 150,000 clones in the sample; 93% occur only once, and roughly 2.3% lies in the top ten. The sequencing input was blood. The receptors come from a man aged 50-59 years in good health. CDR3s include the opening cysteine and the closing phenylalanine or tryptophan. D genes are given only for firm matches. Not every row has a clone size; where given, it reads once, few, many or a size class.

clone size	V gene	D gene	J gene	CDR3 DNA	CDR3 protein
.	TRBV28	.	TRBJ2-1	TGTGCCAGCAGTCACCTGCCCCGGTACAATGAGCAGTTCTTC	CASSHLPRYNEQFF
.	TRBV27	.	TRBJ2-6	TGTGCCAGCAGTCCTCGGCCGGTGTCTGGGGCCAACGTCCTGACTTTC	CASSPRPVSGANVLTF
once	TRBV24-1	TRBD2	TRBJ2-7	TGTGCCACCAGTGACTCCGGACTAGCGGGAGGGGAGCAGTACTTC	CATSDSGLAGGEQYF
.	TRBV7-7	TRBD2	TRBJ2-4	TGTGCTAGCAGCCCACGGGGCTCTAGCGGGACAGCCAAAAACATTCAGTACTTC	CASSPRGSSGTAKNIQYF
once	TRBV9	.	TRBJ2-2	TGTGCCAGCAGCCCCCAGACGAACACCGGGGAGCTGTTTTTT	CASSPQTNTGELFF
.	TRBV10-3	TRBD1	TRBJ2-7	TGTGCCATCAGGACGACAGGGGCAGGGGCCGAGCAGTACTTC	CAIRTTGAGAEQYF
.	TRBV15	.	TRBJ2-3	TGTGCCACCAGCGTGACAGGGACTTTCACAGATACGCAGTATTTT	CATSVTGTFTDTQYF
.	TRBV19	TRBD2	TRBJ2-3	TGTGCCAGTAGTCCGTCCGGGACTAGCGGGACGACAGATACGCAGTATTTT	CASSPSGTSGTTDTQYF
.	TRBV11-2	.	TRBJ2-5	TGTGCCAGCAGCTTAGAGGCATTTCAAACCCAGTACTTC	CASSLEAFQTQYF
.	TRBV6-5	.	TRBJ2-7	TGTGCCAGCAGTTACAAGGGGCCCCACGAGCAGTACTTC	CASSYKGPHEQYF
.	TRBV25-1	.	TRBJ2-1	TGTGCCAGCAGTGAATGGAAGCCGGACCCTTACAATGAGCAGTTCTTC	CASSEWKPDPYNEQFF
few	TRBV3-1/TRBV3-2	.	TRBJ1-1	TGTGCCAGCAGCCAAGGTACAGGGAAGGACACTGAAGCTTTCTTT	CASSQGTGKDTEAFF
.	TRBV28	TRBD2	TRBJ2-4	TGTGCCAGCAGTTTAGTATCCGGGACTAGGGCCATTCAGTACTTC	CASSLVSGTRAIQYF
.	TRBV2	TRBD1	TRBJ2-1	TGTGCCAGCACCTGGATAAGACAGGGGGATGAGCAGTTCTTC	CASTWIRQGDEQFF
.	TRBV4-1	.	TRBJ1-5	TGCGCCAGCAGCCAAGTGGGGGCACGCAATCAGCCCCAGCATTTT	CASSQVGARNQPQHF
.	TRBV28	.	TRBJ2-7	TGTGCCAGCAGTTCCCCCCAAACTCCCTCCTACGAGCAGTACTTC	CASSSPQTPSYEQYF
.	TRBV28	TRBD2	TRBJ2-5	TGTGCCAGCAGTTTCTGGGCGGGGGTAAAAGAGACCCAGTACTTC	CASSFWAGVKETQYF
.	TRBV4-1	.	TRBJ1-5	TGCCCCCGCAGCCAAGGGGGGGGAGGGCAGCCCCAGCATTTT	CPRSQGGGGQPQHF
.	TRBV6-5	TRBD2	TRBJ2-2	TGTGCCAGCGGATTAGCGGGAGGTTACACCGGGGAGCTGTTTTTT	CASGLAGGYTGELFF
.	TRBV28	.	TRBJ1-3	TGTGCCAGCAGTCTCAGACAGGTATCGAACACCATATATTTT	CASSLRQVSNTIYF
.	TRBV27	TRBD2	TRBJ2-7	TGTGCCAGCAGGCGACTAGCGGAGGGCGGAGACTCCTACGAGCAGTACTTC	CASRRLAEGGDSYEQYF
.	TRBV28	.	TRBJ2-5	TGTGCCAGCAGTTCGGAAGAGACCCAGTACTTC	CASSSEETQYF
.	TRBV28	.	TRBJ1-1	TGTGCCAGCTGTAGTGAGACTGAAGCTTTCTTT	CASCSETEAFF
.	TRBV4-1	.	TRBJ1-1	TGCGCCAGCAGCCAAGGACACCAGAACACTGAAGCTTTCTTT	CASSQGHQNTEAFF
.	TRBV7-9	TRBD1	TRBJ1-2	TGTGCCAGCAGGGCTACCGGGGACAGGGAATATGGCTACACCTTC	CASRATGDREYGYTF